Each of the 27 T cell receptor beta chains below was sequenced from the same sample in a study of cytomegalovirus exposure and HLA in healthy donors. With 60 Vbeta and 13 Jbeta primers, the PCR was carried out. Data came from immunoSEQ multiplex PCR; TCRdb stores just in-frame clones and leaves some out. The data hold 90,000 to 110,000 clones, with approximately 72% observed a single time. The source material was PBMCs. The source is a man aged 25-40 years in good health and CMV-seronegative.

This chain connects TRBV19 to TRBJ2-7, with D possibly being TRBD1 (6 bases). CDR3 size: 15 residues. The V gene lost 4 bases and the J gene lost 0 bases, with 13 bases spanning the gap. From germline, CDR1 is LNHDA and CDR2 SQIVND (reference sequence). The chain's CDR3 is CASSTPGHGSYEQYF. The CDR3 nucleotides are TGTGCCAGTAGTACTCCGGGACATGGCTCCTACGAGCAGTACTTC.

The chain uses TRBV6-5 and TRBJ2-3; no firm D call. Looked up from germline, CDR1 is MNHEY and CDR2 is SVGAGI. The CDR3 is 13 amino acids. The V gene lost 2 bases and the J gene lost 7 bases, with 10 bases spanning the gap. This chain's CDR3 is CASSYITNNTQYF. The CDR3 bases are TGTGCCAGCAGTTACATAACTAACAATACGCAGTATTTT.

The chain uses TRBV4-3 and TRBJ1-4; D unresolved. Trimming removed 1 base from V and 7 bases from J, with 19 bases in between. Germline assignment: CDR1 LGHNA and CDR2 YSLEER. The CDR3 covers 17 residues. The CDR3 loop is CASSQVEGAASREKLFF. The CDR3 bases are TGCGCCAGCAGCCAAGTGGAGGGAGCAGCCTCCCGTGAAAAACTGTTTTTT.

This chain links TRBV6-5 with TRBJ2-7, with D possibly matching TRBD1 (5 bases). CDR1 and CDR2 (germline): MNHEY, SVGAGI. Trimming left V 4 bases short and J 0 bases short, with 13 bases between. This CDR3 has 15 residues. CDR3 region: CASSSPTVSSYEQYF. CDR3 coding DNA: TGTGCCAGCAGTTCACCGACAGTCAGCTCCTACGAGCAGTACTTC.

The genes are TRBV27 and TRBJ2-3; D is possibly TRBD2 (5 bases). This CDR3 region has 13 residues. Trimming left V 6 bases short and J 8 bases short, with 15 bases between. The germline gives CDR1 MNHEY, CDR2 SMNVEV (reference sequence). CDR3 DNA sequence: TGTGCCAGCAGGCCCACCTCGGGAACTACGCAGTATTTT. Its protein product is CASRPTSGTTQYF.

This chain connects TRBV19 to TRBJ2-5; the D gene is possibly TRBD2 (6 bases). The CDR3 covers 12 residues. Trimming removed 6 bases from V and 5 bases from J, with 10 bases in between. Germline assignment: CDR1 LNHDA and CDR2 SQIVND (reference sequence). The CDR3 region is CASSGSGETQYF. The CDR3 nucleotides read TGTGCCAGTAGCGGGAGTGGGGAGACCCAGTACTTC. Variable domain in full (rest from reference TRBV19 and TRBJ2-5): DGGITQSPKYLFRKEGQNVTLSCEQNLNHDAMYWYRQDPGQGLRLIYYSQIVNDFQKGDIAEGYSVSREKKESFPLTVTSAQKNPTAFYLCASSGSGETQYFGPGTRLLVL.

This chain links TRBV18 with TRBJ2-5; no clear D. This CDR3 comprises 12 residues. The germline V and J ends were trimmed by 5 bases and 0 bases, with 4 bases remaining between them. Looked up from germline, CDR1 is KGHSH and CDR2 is LQKENI. The CDR3 here is CASSEYQETQYF. The CDR3 DNA reads TGTGCCAGCTCAGAGTACCAAGAGACCCAGTACTTC.

This clone was seen only a few times. This chain links TRBV30 with TRBJ1-2; 10 bases agree with TRBD1. V trimming: 2 bases; J trimming: 7 bases; junction bases outside the gene matches: 4. The CDR3 spans 13 residues. In germline, CDR1 is GTSNPN, CDR2 SVGIG (reference sequence). CDR3: CAWSTTGGRGYTF. The CDR3 DNA sequence: TGTGCCTGGAGTACGACAGGGGGCCGTGGCTACACCTTC.

The chain is built from TRBV5-4 and TRBJ2-7; 8 bases are a match to TRBD2. The germline gives CDR1 SGHNT, CDR2 YYREEE (reference sequence). V lost 2 bases and J lost 5; bases outside the gene matches: 9. This CDR3 spans 15 amino acids. This CDR3 reads CASSFTSGPLNEQYF. The CDR3 DNA sequence: TGTGCCAGCAGCTTCACTAGCGGCCCCCTTAACGAGCAGTACTTC.

The chain is built from TRBV4-3 and TRBJ2-7; 7 bases fit TRBD2. The germline gives CDR1 LGHNA, CDR2 YSLEER. The CDR3 sequence is 15 residues long. V shed 3 bases, J shed 0 bases, and the junction held 5 bases outside the gene matches. CDR3 bases: TGCGCCAGCAGCCAGGGGGGGGGACGCTCCTACGAGCAGTACTTC. This sequence encodes CASSQGGGRSYEQYF.

J is TRBJ1-2 and V is TRBV29-1; 8 positions match TRBD1. There are 17 residues in the CDR3. Trimming removed 4 bases from V and 0 bases from J; junction bases left unmatched: 13. Germline CDR1 and CDR2: SQVTM and ANQGSEA. CDR3 sequence (DNA): TGCAGCGTTGCCCCAAGGGACAGGAAAGAAACTAACTATGGCTACACCTTC. Translating gives CSVAPRDRKETNYGYTF.

This clone appeared a single time. This chain links TRBV5-8 with TRBJ2-1; 7 positions match TRBD1. This CDR3 spans 15 amino acids. With 4 bases clipped from V and 0 bases from J, the junction kept 4 bases outside the gene matches. CDR1 SGHTS and CDR2 YDEGEE come from the germline V gene. This CDR3 reads CASSHSGGSYNEQFF. The CDR3 bases are TGTGCCAGCAGCCACTCAGGGGGCTCCTACAATGAGCAGTTCTTC.

The rearrangement links TRBV5-1 to TRBJ1-1; TRBD1 is a possible D gene (5 bases). CDR1 is SGHRS and CDR2 is YFSETQ in the germline V gene. This CDR3 spans 13 amino acids. Trimming shortened V by 2 bases and J by 7 bases, and 12 bases separated the two germline ends. CDR3 region: CASSFDSPLEAFF. CDR3 sequence (DNA): TGCGCCAGCAGCTTTGACAGTCCACTTGAAGCTTTCTTT.

As to this clone: Other DNA sequences in this specimen translate into the identical CDR3. The chain couples TRBV7-2 to TRBJ1-1, with D tentatively TRBD1 (5 bases). V lost 2 bases and J 1 base, leaving 5 bases between the germline ends. This CDR3 is built from 13 residues. Per the germline V gene, CDR1 is SGHTA and CDR2 is FQGNSA. CDR3 residues: CASSLRGNTEAFF. CDR3 DNA: TGTGCCAGCAGCTTAAGGGGGAACACTGAAGCTTTCTTT.

This clone was detected a few times. The chain couples TRBV29-1 to TRBJ2-1; tentatively, D is TRBD1 (6 bases). Trimming removed 7 bases at V and 6 bases at J, with 16 bases between. The CDR3 runs to 13 residues. Germline-derived CDR1 and CDR2 are SQVTM and ANQGSEA. The CDR3 reads CSAPGVSGNEQFF. In DNA form, the CDR3 reads TGCAGCGCCCCAGGGGTGAGCGGCAATGAGCAGTTCTTC.

Written as DNA, the CDR3 is TGTGCCAGCAGCTTTAGCAGAGGATCAAGGGAGACCCAGTACTTC. As protein: CASSFSRGSRETQYF. The chain links TRBV7-2 to TRBJ2-5; the D is unclear. Per the germline V gene, CDR1 is SGHTA and CDR2 is FQGNSA. This CDR3 has 15 residues. The V end was cut by 3 bases, the J end by 5 bases, with 16 bases between.

This chain connects TRBV30 to TRBJ1-5, with D unclear. Looked up from germline, CDR1 is GTSNPN and CDR2 is SVGIG (reference sequence). V lost 0 bases and J lost 1, with 4 bases in between. The CDR3 spans 13 residues. The CDR3 DNA sequence: TGTGCCTGGAGTGTACAAAGCAATCAGCCCCAGCATTTT. Translating it yields CAWSVQSNQPQHF.

This clone was seen just once. The chain has TRBV2 and TRBJ2-7, with D uncertain. CDR1 is SNHLY, CDR2 FYNNEI, per germline. V was pared by 1 base and J by 3 bases, with 4 bases between. This CDR3 is 12 amino acids long. The CDR3 sequence is CASSEGGYEQYF. CDR3 DNA: TGTGCCAGCAGTGAAGGCGGCTACGAGCAGTACTTC.

This clone came up many times. The rearrangement uses TRBV6-6 and TRBJ2-7, with TRBD1 as a possible D gene (5 bases). The germline CDR1 and CDR2 sequences are MNHNY and SVGAGI (reference sequence). With 2 bases removed from V and 3 bases from J, the gap between germline ends came to 8 bases. This CDR3 has 13 amino acids. DNA of the CDR3: TGTGCCAGCAGTTACCAGGGTTTCTACGAGCAGTACTTC. Encoded protein: CASSYQGFYEQYF.

V is TRBV7-2 and J is TRBJ2-5; 9 nucleotides match TRBD2. The V segment lost 2 bases and the J segment 6 bases; nucleotides outside the gene matches: 7. The CDR3 length is 15 residues. The germline gives CDR1 SGHTA, CDR2 FQGNSA. The CDR3 spells CASSLNGGGAQTQYF. The CDR3 DNA follows: TGTGCCAGCAGCTTAAATGGCGGGGGGGCTCAGACCCAGTACTTC.

The chain has TRBV19 and TRBJ1-5; no clear D gene. The germline V gene has CDR1 LNHDA and CDR2 SQIVND (reference sequence). The CDR3 length is 14 residues. Between the trimmed V and J ends, which lost 4 bases and 1 base, there was a span of 8 bases. CDR3 in DNA: TGTGCCAGTAGTAACACGGGAAGCAATCAGCCCCAGCATTTT. It yields the protein CASSNTGSNQPQHF. Together with reference TRBV19 and TRBJ1-5, the CDR3 gives the full variable domain: DGGITQSPKYLFRKEGQNVTLSCEQNLNHDAMYWYRQDPGQGLRLIYYSQIVNDFQKGDIAEGYSVSREKKESFPLTVTSAQKNPTAFYLCASSNTGSNQPQHFGDGTRLSIL.

This chain connects TRBV28 to TRBJ1-2, with unresolved D. Germline lookup yields CDR1 MDHEN and CDR2 SYDVKM. There are 13 residues in the CDR3. The V end lost 6 bases, the J end lost 1 base, and 9 bases lay between the germline ends. The CDR3 sequence: CASRGTDNYGYTF. CDR3 bases: TGTGCCAGCAGAGGAACAGATAACTATGGCTACACCTTC.

This chain connects TRBV6-6 to TRBJ1-2; tentative D call: TRBD1 (5 bases). The germline V and J ends were trimmed by 0 bases and 3 bases, with 8 bases remaining between them. The CDR3 consists of 14 residues. Germline lookup yields CDR1 MNHNY and CDR2 SVGAGI (reference sequence). For the CDR3, the DNA is TGTGCCAGCAGTTACTCGCAGGGCGACTATGGCTACACCTTC. Encoded protein: CASSYSQGDYGYTF.

The chain carries TRBV5-1 and TRBJ2-1; TRBD2 aligns across 9 bases. Germline V gives CDR1 SGHRS, CDR2 YFSETQ. The CDR3 extends over 17 amino acids. The V segment lost 3 bases and the J segment 5 bases; nucleotides outside the gene matches: 12. CDR3 region: CASSSYSSGTGNNEQFF. As DNA, the CDR3 is TGCGCCAGCAGCTCGTACTCTAGCGGGACTGGAAACAATGAGCAGTTCTTC.

The chain carries TRBV5-1 and TRBJ2-1, with D hard to call. Trimming pared 1 base from V and 4 bases from J, leaving 12 bases between. This CDR3 contains 15 residues. Germline V gives CDR1 SGHRS, CDR2 YFSETQ. The CDR3 DNA reads TGCGCCAGCAGCTTGCAGACTCCTACATACAATGAGCAGTTCTTC. Translating it yields CASSLQTPTYNEQFF.

This chain connects TRBV28 to TRBJ2-7, with 10 bases aligning to TRBD2. Germline V gene sequence: CDR1 MDHEN, CDR2 SYDVKM. This CDR3 contains 14 residues. V lost 6 bases and J lost 0; bases outside the gene matches: 2. The CDR3 bases are TGTGCCAGCAGAGGACTAGCGGACTCCTACGAGCAGTACTTC. This encodes CASRGLADSYEQYF.

V usage is TRBV6-7 and J usage is TRBJ1-6; TRBD1 matches 11 bases. TRBV6-7 falls under the ORF class, with uncertain function. Trimming took 6 bases from V and 4 from J; bases not matched to a gene: 14. The length of the CDR3 is 19 residues. This CDR3 is CASRRIRDRGMLYNSPLHF. The CDR3, as DNA: TGTGCCAGCAGGAGGATCCGGGACAGGGGGATGCTGTATAATTCACCCCTCCACTTT.